Sequencing of this T cell receptor beta chain was carried out in a study of CD8 T cells in ankylosing spondylitis. Quantitative 5'-RACE was performed with molecular barcodes, and it yielded the TCR beta libraries. TCRdb reanalysed the 5' RACE reads using MiXCR and keeps one entry per CDR3 protein. There are roughly 160,000 distinct CDR3 sequences in the sample; just over 9.5% occur only once, and over 12% lies in the top ten. Ten or more counts support this clonotype. Its antigen remains unknown. The study's findings and limits: Disease-linked clones reportedly showed significant enrichment in matched ankylosing spondylitis synovial fluid. Relatively scarce in peripheral blood, disease-linked clones were CD8+.

Trimming took off 3 bases at V and 2 bases at J, with 8 bases between the two ends. The CDR3 covers 13 residues. The TCR sequence derives from a female donor with ankylosing spondylitis or in good health (not recorded which). The source material was blood, either unsorted or a sorted T cell fraction (not recorded which). V gene TRBV12-3 or TRBV12-4 combines with J gene TRBJ2-7; no definite D call. The chain's CDR3 is CASSFSTPYEQYF. CDR3 bases: TGTGCCAGCAGTTTCAGTACCCCCTACGAGCAGTACTTC.